The rows below give T cell receptor beta chains drawn from one sample of a study of CXCR3-negative and CXCR3-positive naive CD8 T cells. With the 5' RACE reads reprocessed, TCRdb shows one record per CDR3 protein and no DNA. This sample's table reports 75,000 to 95,000 distinct CDR3 sequences. The specimen sequenced was naive CXCR3- CD8+ T cells from blood. Receptors originate from a human donor in good health. Some clones in this sample may be carry-over from other donors' samples. Both conserved end residues are part of each CDR3.

J gene: TRBJ2-2
V gene: TRBV7-9
CDR3 protein: CASSLWTGGFTGELFF

J gene: TRBJ2-7
V gene: TRBV28
CDR3 protein: CASSLGLAGTYEQYF

J gene: TRBJ2-7
V gene: TRBV7-9
CDR3 protein: CASSSTRTSGTYEQYF

J gene: TRBJ2-7
V gene: TRBV12-3/TRBV12-4
CDR3 protein: CASSWGLAPYEQYF

J gene: TRBJ2-1
V gene: TRBV7-3
CDR3 protein: CASGVSYNEQFF

J gene: TRBJ1-2
V gene: TRBV7-9
CDR3 protein: CASSLSDGWGGYTF

J gene: TRBJ2-1
V gene: TRBV2
CDR3 protein: CASSDPRDRSSYNEQFF

J gene: TRBJ2-2
V gene: TRBV7-3
CDR3 protein: CASSSLGGTGELFF

J gene: TRBJ2-1
V gene: TRBV20-1
CDR3 protein: CSASTSGGYNEQFF

J gene: TRBJ2-2
V gene: TRBV29-1
CDR3 protein: CSVVSGTGELFF

J gene: TRBJ2-7
V gene: TRBV7-7
CDR3 protein: CASSLDGTYEQYF

J gene: TRBJ1-2
V gene: TRBV6-5
CDR3 protein: CASSLRESYGYTF

J gene: TRBJ1-1
V gene: TRBV7-2
CDR3 protein: CASSPWVGTEAFF

J gene: TRBJ2-1
V gene: TRBV11-3
CDR3 protein: CASSSRQSTMNGQFF

J gene: TRBJ2-5
V gene: TRBV6-6
CDR3 protein: CASSQGGTQETQYF

J gene: TRBJ2-1
V gene: TRBV2
CDR3 protein: CASSSRWDEQFF

J gene: TRBJ2-2
V gene: TRBV29-1
CDR3 protein: CSVEGQNTGELFF

J gene: TRBJ2-2
V gene: TRBV21-1
CDR3 protein: CASRGGIHEPGELFF

J gene: TRBJ2-6
V gene: TRBV9
CDR3 protein: CASSSATTTGSDSGANVLTF

J gene: TRBJ2-7
V gene: TRBV12-5
CDR3 protein: CASGLGTAYEQYF

J gene: TRBJ1-1
V gene: TRBV20-1
CDR3 protein: CSARAVGGANTEAFF

J gene: TRBJ2-3
V gene: TRBV7-8
CDR3 protein: CASSLPDRGRSNTDTQYF

J gene: TRBJ2-7
V gene: TRBV29-1
CDR3 protein: CSAIPTSDTYEQYF

J gene: TRBJ2-3
V gene: TRBV5-1
CDR3 protein: CASSPGVPTDTQYF

J gene: TRBJ1-5
V gene: TRBV27
CDR3 protein: CASSTLTGGSNQPQHF

J gene: TRBJ2-7
V gene: TRBV29-1
CDR3 protein: CSVEDGWGNEQYF

J gene: TRBJ2-7
V gene: TRBV27
CDR3 protein: CASSLSAGGSYEQYF

J gene: TRBJ1-3
V gene: TRBV29-1
CDR3 protein: CSVESDSGNTIYF

J gene: TRBJ2-2
V gene: TRBV11-3
CDR3 protein: CASLTRGGTSNTGELFF

J gene: TRBJ2-7
V gene: TRBV7-3
CDR3 protein: CASSRPSSYEQYF

J gene: TRBJ2-1
V gene: TRBV7-3
CDR3 protein: CASSLQGLNEQFF

J gene: TRBJ1-2
V gene: TRBV6-1
CDR3 protein: CASSEQAYGYTF

J gene: TRBJ1-1
V gene: TRBV4-2
CDR3 protein: CASSLSAGANTEAFF

J gene: TRBJ2-2
V gene: TRBV29-1
CDR3 protein: CSVEGAQTGELFF

J gene: TRBJ1-3
V gene: TRBV7-9
CDR3 protein: CASSLRQGVNTIYF

J gene: TRBJ2-5
V gene: TRBV7-3
CDR3 protein: CASSSGGGGTQYF

J gene: TRBJ1-5
V gene: TRBV29-1
CDR3 protein: CSVRQENQPQHF

J gene: TRBJ2-2
V gene: TRBV7-9
CDR3 protein: CASSHKTGAELFF

J gene: TRBJ2-7
V gene: TRBV10-2
CDR3 protein: CASSASGLFTYEQYF

J gene: TRBJ2-1
V gene: TRBV28
CDR3 protein: CASSFRGGGPNEQFF